This TCR beta chain originates from a study of patients and donors after allogeneic stem cell transplantation. Each CDR3 protein gets one entry after TCRdb re-called the RT-PCR reads with MiXCR. The sample consists of hundreds of thousands of distinct CDR3 sequences, more than 15% of them appearing once. This clonotype has just a few counts. This CDR3 region has 15 residues. J lost 2 bases, V lost 6 bases, and 3 bases had no gene match. CDR1 is MNHEY, CDR2 SMNVEV, per germline (reference sequence). The receptor comes from a human donor who was either an allogeneic HSCT recipient or a stem cell or donor lymphocyte infusion donor (not recorded which). It is not recorded whose cells these are; they may come from a transplant donor. The sequencing input was blood, either unsorted or a sorted T cell fraction (not recorded which). V is TRBV27 and J is TRBJ2-3, with 12 positions matching TRBD2. The CDR3 loop reads CASRGLAGATDTQYF. In DNA, the CDR3 is TGTGCCAGCAGGGGACTAGCGGGCGCCACAGATACGCAGTATTTT.